This entry features one T cell receptor (beta chain) sequence. The antigen remains undetermined. This sample was taken from a study of cytomegalovirus exposure and HLA in healthy donors. The PCR was carried out with 60 Vbeta primers and 13 Jbeta primers. Profiled with immunoSEQ multiplex PCR; TCRdb holds only in-frame clones, not every one. The repertoire holds fewer than 100,000 clones, with 75% to 80% as singletons. General observations from the study: Clonal expansion was found to be greater in HLA-associated TCR beta chains than in equally common others in a later analysis.

V gave up 3 bases and J gave up 4 bases; unmatched junction bases: 4. The CDR3 is 15 amino acids. Germline lookup yields CDR1 MGHDK and CDR2 SYGVNS. The chain is built from TRBV25-1 and TRBJ2-3; 10 bases fit TRBD2. The receptor was isolated from a female donor in good health and CMV-seronegative. Source material: PBMCs. CDR3 amino acids: CASSDWTSGSDTQYF. In DNA form, the CDR3 reads TGTGCCAGCAGTGATTGGACTAGCGGCTCAGATACGCAGTATTTT.